This record looks at one TCR beta chain sequence and its context. The data are from a study of blood T cell repertoires in COVID-19. Study-level background: The cDNA or gDNA used as material had been derived from T cells, B-cell-depleted T cells, or PBMCs.

Methods used by the authors: Amplification of reference gene primers provided the estimated nucleated cell counts. TCRdb's copy holds only in-frame clones and misses some; the assay was immunoSEQ multiplex PCR. The V and J calls and clone size come from that table; D and trimming were worked out from the DNA. The sample has about 200,000 clones; 86% are singletons. Sequenced input: peripheral blood. This clonotype was obtained from a woman between 70 and 85 years old with acute or convalescent COVID-19.

This chain's CDR3 is CASSPLPTGGTEAFF. The CDR3, as DNA: TGTGCCAGTAGTCCACTCCCGACAGGGGGAACTGAAGCTTTCTTT. The chain uses TRBV19 and TRBJ1-1, with TRBD1 matching over 9 bases. Germline lookup yields CDR1 LNHDA and CDR2 SQIVND (reference sequence). The CDR3 loop spans 15 amino acids. The ends lost 5 bases at V and 5 bases at J; junction bases unmatched: 9.